This TCR beta chain comes out of a study of T cells in Graves' hyperthyroidism and ophthalmopathy (dated by TCRdb to between 2017 and 2020). About the full investigation: Peripheral blood samples were taken at the time of initial diagnosis, prior to any treatment. To identify distinguishing TCR V-J signatures, a discovery cohort of 90 to 100 patients was used, comprising some 45 with Graves' ophthalmopathy and 55 to 65 with stable Graves' hyperthyroidism. Whether ophthalmopathy could be predicted prospectively was tested in an independent validation cohort made up of 18 to 20 hyperthyroidism patients plus 17 patients who later progressed to ophthalmopathy. The approximately 100 discovery patients were divided at random into training and test sets in a 7:3 ratio. In addition, the study compared T-cell repertoires in thyroid tissue and in blood from a handful of Graves' hyperthyroidism patients. After blood sampling, hyperthyroidism patients were treated with methimazole at a starting dose of 30 mg daily, and ophthalmopathy patients were treated with high-dose intravenous methylprednisolone. The paper reports TCR Vbeta CDR3 sequencing of more than 120 peripheral blood samples: 40 to 45 ophthalmopathy, 75 to 80 hyperthyroidism and around 17 progressor patients. The full study reports these points: A model built on a 13 V-J signature distinguished ophthalmopathy from stable hyperthyroidism, reaching 87.88% sensitivity and around 81% specificity in cross-validation and 80%/75% in testing. In validation, progression to ophthalmopathy was predicted by the model with around 70% sensitivity and nearly 75% specificity, a median of roughly 6 months before onset. Most expanded thyroid clonotypes (frequency above 0.001) were also detected in blood, suggesting blood repertoires may reflect thyroid immune responses. Sample size was not statistically predetermined, and investigators were not blinded to group allocation.

The germline V gene specifies SGDLS as CDR1 and YYNGEE as CDR2. Inclusive of the bounding cysteine and phenylalanine, the CDR3 is 15 residues long. The DNA shown is the 45-base CDR3, in frame from base 1. For this chain, trimming is 0 bases at the V end and 3 bases at the J end, and the number of junction bases without a gene match is 5. Moderately to severely active disease, a Clinical Activity Score of at least 3, a NOSPECS grade of at least 4, and a duration under 3 months were present in ophthalmopathy patients. Patients with uncontrolled infections, other autoimmune diseases, pregnancy or lactation were excluded. Diagnoses were based on clinical symptoms, serum thyroxine and TRAb, thyroid ultrasound and orbital computed tomography. PBMCs were isolated from roughly 10 ml of fresh peripheral blood by Ficoll-Paque density gradient centrifugation. Total RNA was extracted using Trizol reagent, and RNA quality was assessed on an Agilent 2100 Bioanalyzer.

The TCR beta CDR3 regions were amplified from the RNA transcripts. A first-round RT-PCR of the TCR CDR3 used the HTBI primer set with the Qiagen OneStep RT-PCR kit. A second multiplex PCR round built the libraries, followed by size selection and purification. Sequencing of the libraries was done on an Illumina HiSeq2000 using paired-end 100 bp reads. In the paper's pipeline: SOAPnuke was used to process the raw data, with reads discarded if the reads contained adapters or uncalled bases, had a mean Phred below 15, or lacked an exact constant-primer or identifier match. High-quality paired reads were merged using COPE v1.2.5, and each unique nucleotide sequence was defined as a clonotype. MiTCR v1.1 was used to align clonotypes to the IMGT TRBV, TRBD and TRBJ reference segments. Only V-J combinations with frequency above 0.0001, covering about 99% of repertoires, were analysed. The TCS score was defined as F50 (clonal expansion) divided by E x V (chaos), with BLOSUM62-based TCRdist calculated between CDR3 peptides within each V-J. Welch's t-statistics and random forest reduced just over 500 V-J features to around 14, which were used in a naive Bayes classifier (R e1071). TCRdb reprocessing: public reads trimmed at Q25 with fastp, clones called with MiXCR, in-frame beta chains kept. Records with the same CDR3 protein are collapsed into one entry carrying the most frequent genes and DNA. In this record, the V and J calls reflect TCRdb's handling and not the investigators' own analysis. This sample is represented by about 380,000 distinct CDR3 sequences; less than 20% of them were singletons. The ten largest clones take up 35% to 45% of the sample.

A note on this clonotype: The target of this receptor is not known. Qualities for individual bases were not recorded, and no much larger clone is one base off.

The chain was built from TRBV9 and TRBJ2-7, with 8 bases in between that match TRBD1. Sample: blood. The sequence came from a man younger than 30 with Graves' ophthalmopathy. In nucleotide form, the sequence is TGTGCCAGCAGCGTAGAGGGACAGGTGGGCTACGAGCAGTACTTC. This is translated as CASSVEGQVGYEQYF.